Below, 3 T cell receptor beta chains from the same sample are listed, as sequenced in a study of T cells in Graves' hyperthyroidism and ophthalmopathy. Amplified TCR beta CDR3 regions derived from RNA transcripts. The study used the HTBI primer set for a first-round RT-PCR of the TCR CDR3. MiXCR, applied by TCRdb to the multiplex PCR reads, yields one record per CDR3 protein. The sample gives 700,000 to 850,000 distinct CDR3 sequences, 35% of which show up once; around 30% is in the top ten. Input material: blood. These receptors were obtained from a woman aged 40 to 50 with Graves' hyperthyroidism.

The chain is built from TRBV29-1 and TRBJ1-2, with unresolved D. The V end lost 7 bases, the J end lost 1 base, and 7 bases lay between the germline ends. The V gene's germline CDR1 is SQVTM and CDR2 ANQGSEA. The CDR3 contains 11 residues. Written as DNA, the CDR3 is TGCAGCGAATTAAGTAACTATGGCTACACCTTC. Its protein is CSELSNYGYTF.

V gene TRBV10-3 combines with J gene TRBJ1-2; 9 bases are shared with TRBD1. The V gene end was trimmed by 4 bases and the J gene end by 4 bases; junction bases not matched to a gene: 4. Germline V gives CDR1 ENHRY, CDR2 SYGVKD. The CDR3 extends over 14 amino acids. This CDR3 is CAISVRGQGYGYTF. CDR3 nucleotide sequence: TGTGCCATCAGTGTACGGGGACAGGGCTATGGCTACACCTTC.

In the case of this clonotype: A much larger clonotype is one base distant, so this may be a read error. This chain uses TRBV2 with TRBJ2-6; D is uncertain. Between the trimmed V and J ends, which lost 10 bases and 2 bases, there was a span of 12 bases. Germline CDR1 is SNHLY and CDR2 is FYNNEI. The CDR3 is made up of 14 amino acids. The CDR3 is CAISLNTGANVLTF. The CDR3 DNA sequence: TGTGCCATCAGCCTTAATACTGGGGCCAACGTCCTGACTTTC.